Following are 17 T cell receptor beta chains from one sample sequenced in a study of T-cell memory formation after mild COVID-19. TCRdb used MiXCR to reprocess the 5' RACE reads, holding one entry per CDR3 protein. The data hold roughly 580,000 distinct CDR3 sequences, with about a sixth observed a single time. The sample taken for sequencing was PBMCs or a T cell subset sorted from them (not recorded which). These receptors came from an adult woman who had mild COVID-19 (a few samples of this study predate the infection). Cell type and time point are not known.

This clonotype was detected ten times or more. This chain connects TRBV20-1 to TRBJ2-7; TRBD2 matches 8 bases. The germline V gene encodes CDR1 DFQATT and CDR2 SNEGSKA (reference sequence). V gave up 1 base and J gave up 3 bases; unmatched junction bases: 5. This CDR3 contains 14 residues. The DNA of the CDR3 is TGCAGTGCTAGAGGACTAGCGTGGAACTACGAGCAGTACTTC. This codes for CSARGLAWNYEQYF.

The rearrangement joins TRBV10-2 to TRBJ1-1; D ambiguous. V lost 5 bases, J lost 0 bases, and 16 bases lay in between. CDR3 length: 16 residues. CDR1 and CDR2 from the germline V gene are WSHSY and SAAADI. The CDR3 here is CASSRRGIDLNTEAFF. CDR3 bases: TGCGCCAGCAGTCGTCGGGGTATAGACCTGAACACTGAAGCTTTCTTT.

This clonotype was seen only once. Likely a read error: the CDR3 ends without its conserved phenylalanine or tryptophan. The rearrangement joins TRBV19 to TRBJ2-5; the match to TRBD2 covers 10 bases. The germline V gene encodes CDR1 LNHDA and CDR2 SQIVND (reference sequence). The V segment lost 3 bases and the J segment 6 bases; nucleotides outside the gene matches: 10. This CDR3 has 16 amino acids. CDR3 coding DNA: TGTGCCAGTAGTATTACCCCTAGCGGGAGTAGAAAGACCCAGTACTTA. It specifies CASSITPSGSRKTQYL.

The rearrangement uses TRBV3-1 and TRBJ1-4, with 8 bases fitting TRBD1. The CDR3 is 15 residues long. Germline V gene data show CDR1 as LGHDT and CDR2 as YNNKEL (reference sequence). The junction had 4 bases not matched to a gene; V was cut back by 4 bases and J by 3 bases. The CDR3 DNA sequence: TGTGCCAGCAGCCTCGACAGGGGAGCTAATGAAAAACTGTTTTTT. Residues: CASSLDRGANEKLFF.

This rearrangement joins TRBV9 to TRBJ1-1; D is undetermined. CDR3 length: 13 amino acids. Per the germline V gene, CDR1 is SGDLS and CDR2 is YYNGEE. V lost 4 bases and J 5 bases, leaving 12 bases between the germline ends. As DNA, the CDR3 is TGTGCCAGCAGCCCCCCTGCGGGAACTGAAGCTTTCTTT. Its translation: CASSPPAGTEAFF.

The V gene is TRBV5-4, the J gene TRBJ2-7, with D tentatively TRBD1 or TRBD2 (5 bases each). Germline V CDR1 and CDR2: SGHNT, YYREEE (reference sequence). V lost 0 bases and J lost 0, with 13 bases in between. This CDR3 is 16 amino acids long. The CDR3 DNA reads TGTGCCAGCAGCTTGGGAGGGGCCTGGAGCTCCTACGAGCAGTACTTC. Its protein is CASSLGGAWSSYEQYF.

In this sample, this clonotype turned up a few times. As DNA, the CDR3 is TGTGCCAGCAGTTTCCCTGCAGGGGTTACAGGGGTTTATAGCAATCAGCCCCAGCATTTT. This codes for CASSFPAGVTGVYSNQPQHF. The rearrangement links TRBV12-3 or TRBV12-4 to TRBJ1-5; 7 bases map to TRBD1. The CDR3 loop spans 20 amino acids. Trimming cost V 3 bases and J 0 bases; bases outside gene matches: 17.

DNA of the CDR3: TGCGCCAGCAGCTTGAGGCTAGCGGGAGGGAACACCGGGGAGCTGTTTTTT. It specifies CASSLRLAGGNTGELFF. This chain links TRBV5-1 with TRBJ2-2, with TRBD2 matching over 11 bases. V was clipped by 1 base and J by 1 base; unmatched bases: 3. Germline lookup yields CDR1 SGHRS and CDR2 YFSETQ. The CDR3 extends over 17 amino acids. The whole variable domain, filled in from reference TRBV5-1 and TRBJ2-2, reads KAGVTQTPRYLIKTRGQQVTLSCSPISGHRSVSWYQQTPGQGLQFLFEYFSETQRNKGNFPGRFSGRQFSNSRSEMNVSTLELGDSALYLCASSLRLAGGNTGELFFGEGSRLTVL.

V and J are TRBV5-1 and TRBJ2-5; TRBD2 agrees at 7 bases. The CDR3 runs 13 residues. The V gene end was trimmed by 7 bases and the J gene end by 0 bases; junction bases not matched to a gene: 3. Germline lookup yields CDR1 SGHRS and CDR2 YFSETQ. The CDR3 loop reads CASGGGYQETQYF. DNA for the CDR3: TGCGCCAGCGGGGGGGGATACCAAGAGACCCAGTACTTC. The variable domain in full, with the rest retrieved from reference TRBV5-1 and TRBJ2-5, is KAGVTQTPRYLIKTRGQQVTLSCSPISGHRSVSWYQQTPGQGLQFLFEYFSETQRNKGNFPGRFSGRQFSNSRSEMNVSTLELGDSALYLCASGGGYQETQYFGPGTRLLVL.

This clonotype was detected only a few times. The CDR3 DNA sequence: TGCAGCGTTGGAGAGGACTACGAGCAGTACTTC. Encoded protein: CSVGEDYEQYF. The V and J genes are TRBV29-1 and TRBJ2-7; D ambiguous. The CDR3 length is 11 residues. CDR1 SQVTM and CDR2 ANQGSEA come from the germline V gene. The V end was cut by 4 bases, the J end by 3 bases, with 7 bases between.

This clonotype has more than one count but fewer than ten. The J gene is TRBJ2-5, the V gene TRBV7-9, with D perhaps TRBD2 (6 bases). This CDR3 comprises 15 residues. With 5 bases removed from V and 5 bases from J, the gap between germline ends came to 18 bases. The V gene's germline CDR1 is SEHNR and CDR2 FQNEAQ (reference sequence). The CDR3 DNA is TGTGCCAGCAGCGACACCGGGGGAGTGGGGGAGACCCAGTACTTC. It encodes CASSDTGGVGETQYF.

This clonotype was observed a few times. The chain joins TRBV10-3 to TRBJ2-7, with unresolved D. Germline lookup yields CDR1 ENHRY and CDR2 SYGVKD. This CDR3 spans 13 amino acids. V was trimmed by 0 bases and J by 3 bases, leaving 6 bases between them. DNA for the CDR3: TGTGCCATCAGTGAGTCTCCTAGCTACGAGCAGTACTTC. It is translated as CAISESPSYEQYF.

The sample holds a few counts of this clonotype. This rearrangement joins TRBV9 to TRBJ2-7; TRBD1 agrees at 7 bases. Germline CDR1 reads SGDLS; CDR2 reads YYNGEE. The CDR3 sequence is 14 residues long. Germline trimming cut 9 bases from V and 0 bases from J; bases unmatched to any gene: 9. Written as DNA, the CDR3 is TGTGCCACACTAATGACAGGGAGCTCCTACGAGCAGTACTTC. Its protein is CATLMTGSSYEQYF.

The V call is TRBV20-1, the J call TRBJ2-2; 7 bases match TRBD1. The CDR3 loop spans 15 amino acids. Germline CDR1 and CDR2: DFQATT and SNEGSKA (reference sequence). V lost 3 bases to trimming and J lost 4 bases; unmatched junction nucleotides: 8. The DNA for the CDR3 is TGCAGTGCTAGGGGCCCGGGACAGTTCACCGGGGAGCTGTTTTTT. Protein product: CSARGPGQFTGELFF.

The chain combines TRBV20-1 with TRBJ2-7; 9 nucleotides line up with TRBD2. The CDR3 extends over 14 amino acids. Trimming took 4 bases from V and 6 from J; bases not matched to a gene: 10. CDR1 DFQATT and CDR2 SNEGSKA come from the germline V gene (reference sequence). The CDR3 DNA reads TGCAGTGCTATTTATGCGGGAGGGGGTGGCGAGCAGTACTTC. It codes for CSAIYAGGGGEQYF.

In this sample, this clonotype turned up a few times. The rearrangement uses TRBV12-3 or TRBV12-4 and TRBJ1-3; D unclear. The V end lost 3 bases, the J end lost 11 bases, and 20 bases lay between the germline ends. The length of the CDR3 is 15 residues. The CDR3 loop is CASSLLQYMDEPIYF. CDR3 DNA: TGTGCCAGCAGTTTGCTACAGTATATGGATGAACCCATATATTTT.

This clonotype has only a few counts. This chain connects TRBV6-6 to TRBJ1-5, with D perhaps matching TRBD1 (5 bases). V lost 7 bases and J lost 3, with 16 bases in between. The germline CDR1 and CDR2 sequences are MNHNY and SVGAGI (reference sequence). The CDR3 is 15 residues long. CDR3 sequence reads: CASTSRGRNNQPQHF. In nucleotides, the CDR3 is TGTGCCAGCACTAGCCGGGGCAGAAACAATCAGCCCCAGCATTTT.